Below, 32 T cell receptor beta chains from the same sample are listed, as sequenced in a study of tumor-infiltrating lymphocytes in primary liver carcinoma. Germline DNA was also extracted, while the blood RNA originated from unsorted whole blood. A primer matching the constant region was used to make TCR beta cDNA from 500 to 600 ng of total RNA. ARM-PCR, slightly modified, supplied the TCR beta libraries through three nested multiplex PCR rounds. Running roughly 10 cycles apiece, the first two PCR rounds relied on TRBV1-TRBV30 forward primers together with a C-beta reverse primer. TCRdb analysed the multiplex PCR reads with MiXCR anew, one entry per CDR3 protein. The sample has some 200,000 distinct CDR3 sequences; less than 65% are singletons. The specimen was peripheral blood. All receptors derive from a woman aged 60-75 years with primary liver carcinoma and hepatitis B virus infection.

For this clonotype: A much larger clone differs from this one at a single base, so this may be a read error. The chain carries TRBV12-3 or TRBV12-4 and TRBJ2-1; no clear D. The CDR3 sequence is 16 residues long. The CDR3 here is CASRFTVFSSHNEQFF. The CDR3 coding sequence is TGTGCCAGCAGGTTTACAGTCTTTAGCTCCCACAATGAGCAGTTCTTC.

The chain is built from TRBV28 and TRBJ2-2; D is undetermined. The CDR3 loop spans 12 amino acids. Trimming shortened V by 9 bases and J by 5 bases, and 10 bases separated the two germline ends. Germline CDR1 reads MDHEN; CDR2 reads SYDVKM. CDR3 loop: CARTLKTGELFF. The CDR3 nucleotides read TGTGCCAGGACGCTGAAAACCGGGGAGCTGTTTTTT.

In this sample, this clonotype turned up a few times. V and J are TRBV7-9 and TRBJ1-1; 9 bases are shared with TRBD1. The CDR3 is made up of 15 amino acids. Germline V gene lookup returns CDR1 SEHNR and CDR2 FQNEAQ (reference sequence). Trimming removed 5 bases from V and 7 bases from J; junction bases left unmatched: 11. The chain's CDR3 is CASSHPGQGNGEAFF. DNA of the CDR3: TGTGCCAGCAGCCACCCGGGACAGGGAAATGGTGAAGCTTTCTTT.

A remark on this clonotype: Mismatch with germline at one junction end may stem from a read error. V is TRBV5-4 and J is TRBJ2-4; no firm D call. The CDR3 covers 15 residues. Germline V gene lookup returns CDR1 SGHNT and CDR2 YYREEE (reference sequence). Written as DNA, the CDR3 is TGTTCCAGCAGCCCCCCGGCAAGCGACAAAAACATTGAGTACTTC. Encoded protein: CSSSPPASDKNIEYF.

Concerning this clonotype itself: Because the CDR3's place on the DNA is in doubt, the DNA is left out and the CDR3 is given as listed by TCRdb. This chain joins TRBV29-1 and TRBJ2-6; the D call TRBD1 from the table was never checked on the DNA. Germline CDR1 reads SQVTM; CDR2 reads ANQGSEA. From its first to its last residue, the CDR3 has 15 amino acids. CDR3 amino acids: CSVVGEGTGANVLSF.

In the case of this clonotype: A much larger clone lies one base from this, so it may be a read error. No conserved phenylalanine or tryptophan ends this CDR3, so it is likely a read error. The chain joins TRBV6-6 to TRBJ2-7, with a possible D match to TRBD1 (7 bases). Trimming shortened V by 4 bases and J by 6 bases, and 19 bases separated the two germline ends. Per the germline V gene, CDR1 is MNHNY and CDR2 is SVGAGI (reference sequence). The CDR3 loop spans 15 amino acids. The CDR3 sequence is CASSSNPAGGFEQYY. CDR3 DNA: TGTGCCAGCAGTTCAAATCCGGCAGGGGGGTTCGAGCAGTACTAC.

In regard to this clonotype: A clone one base away is much larger, so this may be a read error. The CDR3 region has the DNA TGTGCCAACTCGTCGGGGGCGGGACCTCAAGAGACCCAGTACTTC. Translating it yields CANSSGAGPQETQYF. This chain connects TRBV6-5 to TRBJ2-5; D is possibly TRBD1 or TRBD2 (6 bases each). The V gene's germline CDR1 is MNHEY and CDR2 SVGAGI. The CDR3 length is 15 residues. The V end was cut by 10 bases, the J end by 2 bases, with 20 bases between.

The sample holds one count of this clonotype. A junction end diverges from the germline sequence, so it may reflect a read error. This chain links TRBV11-1 with TRBJ1-1, with D possibly TRBD1 on 6 matching bases. Germline CDR1 reads SGHAT; CDR2 reads FQDESV (reference sequence). This CDR3 is 12 amino acids long. This CDR3 reads CASSLGTLEVYF. Written as DNA, the CDR3 is TGTGCCAGCAGCTTGGGGACACTTGAAGTTTACTTT.

Worth noting for this clonotype: A much larger clonotype is one base distant, so this may be a read error. The chain has TRBV10-3 and TRBJ2-5, with D tentatively TRBD1 or TRBD2 (5 bases each). CDR3 length equals 13 residues. Germline CDR1 and CDR2: ENHRY and SYGVKD. The CDR3, as DNA: TGTGCCATCAGTGGGCGTGGGGGAGAGGCCCAGTACTTC. Translating gives CAISGRGGEAQYF.

This clonotype was detected only once. The conserved phenylalanine or tryptophan is not found at the CDR3 terminus, so this likely reflects a read error. The DNA is omitted, as the CDR3 cannot be located on it reliably, and the CDR3 follows TCRdb's listing. This sequence joins TRBV12-3 or TRBV12-4 and TRBJ2-4; the table assigns TRBD2, which was not confirmed against the DNA. With termini counted, the CDR3 has 13 amino acids. The CDR3 reads CASSLRTSWSFHI.

On this clonotype itself: Here the CDR3 omits its conserved ending phenylalanine or tryptophan, so a read error is the likely source. The gene calls are TRBV30 and TRBJ2-5, with D hard to call. In germline, CDR1 is GTSNPN, CDR2 SVGIG (reference sequence). Trimming removed 2 bases at V and 5 bases at J, with 6 bases between. The CDR3 is 11 residues long. The CDR3 DNA follows: TGTGCCTGGAGTAGTCCTGAGACCCAGTACTTA. It codes for CAWSSPETQYL.

This clonotype was counted between two and nine times. This chain joins TRBV5-1 and TRBJ2-7; 7 bases fit TRBD1. The CDR3 is 13 residues long. With 4 bases clipped from V and 3 bases from J, the junction kept 4 bases outside the gene matches. CDR1 and CDR2 from the germline V gene are SGHRS and YFSETQ. CDR3 loop: CASSRDSIYEQYF. Here the CDR3 DNA reads TGCGCCAGCAGCCGGGACAGCATCTACGAGCAGTACTTC.

Notes on this clonotype: Since no conserved phenylalanine or tryptophan closes the CDR3, a read error is the likely cause. The limits of the CDR3 on the DNA are not certain, so only TCRdb's listed CDR3 is given. The V and J genes are TRBV11-2 and TRBJ1-1. The V gene's germline CDR1 is SGHAT and CDR2 FQNNGV. Counting both end residues, the CDR3 totals 13 amino acids. CDR3 sequence reads: CASSLRENTEAYL.

Details on this clonotype: A read error is possible here, since a much larger clone lies one base away. The conserved phenylalanine or tryptophan is not found at the CDR3 terminus, so this likely reflects a read error. This chain connects TRBV13 to TRBJ2-1; 16 positions match TRBD2. CDR1 and CDR2 (germline): PRHDT, FYEKMQ (reference sequence). The V and J ends lost 5 bases and 6 bases, in that order; junction bases with no gene match: 13. This CDR3 has 19 amino acids. CDR3 loop: CASSPGLAGGPRSINEQFL. The CDR3 coding sequence is TGTGCCAGCAGCCCGGGACTAGCGGGAGGGCCGAGAAGCATCAATGAGCAGTTCTTA.

The sample holds many counts of this clonotype. The genes are TRBV11-2 and TRBJ1-6, with D possibly TRBD1 on 6 matching bases. In germline, CDR1 is SGHAT, CDR2 FQNNGV. Trimming stripped 4 bases from V and 10 bases from J, with 17 bases between. CDR3 length: 15 residues. The CDR3 reads CASSSTHRDRSPLHF. The CDR3 DNA follows: TGTGCCAGCAGCTCCACACACAGGGACCGGTCACCCCTCCACTTT.

As to this clonotype: No conserved phenylalanine or tryptophan ends this CDR3, so it is likely a read error. The chain joins TRBV12-3 or TRBV12-4 to TRBJ2-1, with D tentatively TRBD1 (6 bases). The CDR3 consists of 15 residues. The V and J ends lost 4 bases and 8 bases respectively, with 18 bases between them. The CDR3 DNA sequence: TGTGCCAGCAGTTACAGGGATCCGTCACAATATGAGCAGTTCCTC. As protein: CASSYRDPSQYEQFL.

Regarding this clonotype: Germline and junction disagree at one end, which may indicate a read error. The chain carries TRBV20-1 and TRBJ2-5; 10 positions agree with TRBD2. From germline, CDR1 is DFQATT and CDR2 SNEGSKA (reference sequence). The CDR3 consists of 14 residues. CDR3 protein: CSARASGRAETQYF. The CDR3 bases are TGCAGTGCAAGAGCTAGCGGGAGAGCGGAGACCCAGTACTTC.

As regards this clonotype: The junction differs from germline at one of its ends, possibly a read error. The chain uses TRBV11-2 and TRBJ2-3; 13 nucleotides align to TRBD2. The CDR3 contains 16 residues. The germline gives CDR1 SGHAT, CDR2 FQNNGV. CDR3 amino acids: CANSARTSGRQNTQYF. DNA of the CDR3: TGTGCCAACAGCGCACGGACTAGCGGGAGACAAAATACGCAGTATTTT.

The chain links TRBV19 to TRBJ1-1; tentatively, D is TRBD1 (5 bases). CDR3 size: 11 residues. The germline gives CDR1 LNHDA, CDR2 SQIVND (reference sequence). Trimming left V 8 bases short and J 3 bases short, with 7 bases between. In DNA form, the CDR3 reads TGTGCCAGTGGGGGGTACACTGAAGCTTTCTTT. Translation gives CASGGYTEAFF.

As to this clonotype: This likely comes from a read error, as the CDR3 has no conserved phenylalanine or tryptophan at its end. This sequence joins TRBV11-2 and TRBJ2-7; 8 nucleotides line up with TRBD2. V was clipped by 0 bases and J by 3 bases; unmatched bases: 13. This CDR3 has 18 amino acids. Germline values: CDR1 SGHAT, CDR2 FQNNGV. CDR3 in amino acids: CASSLDLVSLAGLYEQYS. The CDR3 nucleotides read TGTGCCAGCAGCTTAGATTTGGTCAGTCTAGCGGGTCTCTACGAGCAGTACTCC.

For this clonotype: This may arise from a read error, as a much more abundant clone is one base away. V is TRBV12-3 or TRBV12-4 and J is TRBJ2-2; D is possibly TRBD1 (7 bases). The CDR3 is 14 residues long. In DNA form, the CDR3 reads TGTGCCAGCAGGGGACAGCAGAACACCGGGGGGCTGTTTTTT. Its protein product is CASRGQQNTGGLFF.

This clonotype showed up just a few times. This chain links TRBV7-8 with TRBJ2-1; D possibly corresponds to TRBD2 (5 bases). In germline, CDR1 is SGHVS, CDR2 FQNEAQ. The CDR3 is 15 amino acids. Between the trimmed V and J ends, which lost 5 bases and 8 bases, there was a span of 19 bases. CDR3 amino acids: CASSPERQERHEQFF. DNA for the CDR3: TGTGCCAGCAGCCCAGAGCGTCAGGAGCGGCATGAGCAGTTCTTC.

On this clonotype itself: With a much larger clone just one base away, this may be a read error. The V and J genes are TRBV10-3 and TRBJ2-3; D ambiguous. The CDR3 contains 14 residues. The germline gives CDR1 ENHRY, CDR2 SYGVKD. V was pared by 8 bases and J by 2 bases, with 14 bases between. The CDR3 bases are TGTGCCATCTGTGCCCTACAGTTCACAGATACGCAGTATTTT. It translates to CAICALQFTDTQYF.

The chain combines TRBV11-2 with TRBJ2-1; TRBD2 aligns across 9 bases. The CDR3 covers 17 residues. Trimming at V came to 5 bases and at J to 5 bases, leaving 13 bases not matched to a gene. CDR1 is SGHAT and CDR2 is FQNNGV in the germline V gene. The CDR3 reads CASSPRLAAVSNNEQFF. The CDR3 DNA reads TGTGCCAGCAGCCCCCGACTAGCGGCAGTGAGTAACAATGAGCAGTTCTTC.

This clonotype has only one observation. The V and J genes are TRBV29-1 and TRBJ2-1; TRBD2 matches at 9 bases. CDR3 length: 19 residues. J lost 1 base, V lost 5 bases, and 18 bases had no gene match. Per the germline V gene, CDR1 is SQVTM and CDR2 is ANQGSEA. CDR3 bases: TGCAGCGTTCAAGCTCTACCAGGGACTAGCCGAGGTTCCTACAATGAGCAGTTCTTC. It specifies CSVQALPGTSRGSYNEQFF.

The rearrangement joins TRBV20-1 to TRBJ1-2; D is undetermined. V gave up 3 bases and J gave up 2 bases, with 7 bases separating them. This CDR3 contains 12 residues. From germline, CDR1 is DFQATT and CDR2 SNEGSKA (reference sequence). The CDR3 sequence: CSASAGNYGYTF. CDR3 coding DNA: TGCAGTGCTAGCGCCGGGAACTATGGCTACACCTTC.

The gene calls are TRBV5-1 and TRBJ2-6; no definite D call. From germline, CDR1 is SGHRS and CDR2 YFSETQ. This CDR3 contains 17 residues. Trimming stripped 0 bases from V and 0 bases from J, with 10 bases between. DNA for the CDR3: TGCGCCAGCAGCTTGGCCACGCAGAGCTCTGGGGCCAACGTCCTGACTTTC. It codes for CASSLATQSSGANVLTF.

V is TRBV7-8 and J is TRBJ2-7; D may be TRBD1 (5 bases). CDR1 is SGHVS, CDR2 FQNEAQ, per germline. The V end was cut by 1 base, the J end by 1 base, with 11 bases between. The CDR3 extends over 15 amino acids. DNA for the CDR3: TGTGCCAGCAGCTTAGAAGTCTCAGGGTCCTACGAGCAGTACTTC. Its protein is CASSLEVSGSYEQYF. Combining the CDR3 with reference TRBV7-8 and TRBJ2-7 gives the whole variable domain GAGVSQSPRYKVAKRGQDVALRCDPISGHVSLFWYQQALGQGPEFLTYFQNEAQLDKSGLPSDRFFAERPEGSVSTLKIQRTQQEDSAVYLCASSLEVSGSYEQYFGPGTRLTVT.

Remarks on this clonotype: Just one base apart from a much larger clone, this may be a read error. This sequence joins TRBV4-1 and TRBJ2-2, with D possibly TRBD2 on 6 matching bases. CDR3 length equals 17 residues. The germline gives CDR1 MGHRA, CDR2 YSYEKL. The CDR3 here is CASSPEEGGGSTGGLFF. In nucleotides, the CDR3 is TGCGCCAGCAGCCCAGAGGAAGGTGGAGGGTCGACCGGGGGGCTGTTTTTT.

This clonotype has a single count. At one end, the junction sequence differs from germline, possibly due to a read error. J is TRBJ1-2 and V is TRBV29-1; D is perhaps TRBD1 (5 bases). CDR3 length: 12 residues. Germline CDR1 and CDR2: SQVTM and ANQGSEA. CDR3 amino acids: CSVCGGIYGYAF. The CDR3 DNA reads as TGCAGCGTCTGCGGGGGTATCTATGGCTACGCCTTT.

Comment on this clonotype: This may be a read error: a much more frequent sequence differs by one nucleotide. The J gene is TRBJ1-2, the V gene TRBV6-7, with D possibly TRBD1 on 5 matching bases. TRBV6-7 is annotated as an ORF whose role is uncertain. The CDR3 consists of 15 residues. This chain's CDR3 is CASSYWEGSGHGYAF. DNA for the CDR3: TGTGCCAGCAGTTACTGGGAGGGGTCGGGCCATGGCTACGCCTTC.

The chain employs TRBV10-2 and TRBJ2-3, with unresolved D. Trimming stripped 5 bases from V and 8 bases from J, with 20 bases between. From germline, CDR1 is WSHSY and CDR2 SAAADI. CDR3 length: 15 amino acids. The CDR3: CASSHISIGTGTQYF. The CDR3 coding sequence is TGCGCCAGCAGTCACATTAGTATCGGCACGGGTACGCAGTATTTT.